This T cell receptor (beta chain) is drawn from a study of blood T cell repertoires in COVID-19. Some clones are missing from TCRdb's copy, which holds only in-frame ones; the method was immunoSEQ multiplex PCR. This table has 310,000 or so clones, around 90% appearing once. Those who participated ranged in age from roughly 18 to 100 years and resided in 20 to 30 US areas. Clinical histories supplied by participants themselves formed the basis of cohort assignment. Trimming cost V 5 bases and J 4 bases; bases outside gene matches: 13. Germline V lookup: CDR1 SEHNR, CDR2 FQNEAQ (reference sequence). This CDR3 is built from 17 residues.

The sequence was obtained from a woman under 40 who had recovered from COVID-19. The sequenced sample was PBMCs or T cells enriched from blood (not recorded which). The rearrangement links TRBV7-9 to TRBJ1-4, with 7 bases lining up with TRBD1. In nucleotides, the CDR3 is TGTGCCAGCAGCCCAGGGGACAGCGGTCTGGATAATGAAAAACTGTTTTTT. It yields the protein CASSPGDSGLDNEKLFF. Drawing the rest from reference TRBV7-9 and TRBJ1-4, the complete variable domain is DTGVSQNPRHKITKRGQNVTFRCDPISEHNRLYWYRQTLGQGPEFLTYFQNEAQLEKSRLLSDRFSAERPKGSFSTLEIQRTEQGDSAMYLCASSPGDSGLDNEKLFFGSGTQLSVL.